This entry concerns a single T cell receptor (beta chain). Its antigen remains unidentified. Using RNA transcripts as the source, TCR beta CDR3 regions were amplified. First-round RT-PCR targeting the TCR CDR3 was performed with the HTBI primer set. TCRdb fed the multiplex PCR reads into MiXCR, producing one record per CDR3 protein. Among hundreds of thousands of distinct CDR3 sequences listed, less than 25% were seen once. CDR1 is MNHEY, CDR2 SVGEGT, per germline. CDR3 length equals 14 residues. Losses at the gene ends were 10 bases for V and 5 bases for J; bases not matched to a gene: 11. This specimen comes from a study of T cells in Graves' hyperthyroidism and ophthalmopathy. On the study more broadly: Sampling of peripheral blood happened at initial diagnosis, prior to any treatment.

Points from the study as a whole: The blood repertoire included most of the expanded thyroid clonotypes above 0.001.

Among ophthalmopathy patients, the Clinical Activity Score reached at least 3, the NOSPECS grade reached at least 4, and duration remained under 3 months. This clonotype originated in a young man with Graves' ophthalmopathy. The chain recombines TRBV6-2 or TRBV6-3 with TRBJ2-3; 8 positions match TRBD2. The material sequenced was blood. As DNA, the CDR3 is TGTGCCACCCCCAGGCGGGGGGAGAAAGATACGCAGTATTTT. Protein: CATPRRGEKDTQYF.